The next 3 T cell receptor beta chains were all read from a single sample in a study of multiple sclerosis patients with progressive multifocal leukoencephalopathy. Data came from immunoSEQ multiplex PCR; TCRdb stores just in-frame clones and leaves some out. The sample has 25,000 to 35,000 clones; roughly 87% are singletons. Time point specified: time of PML onset. The starting material was PBMCs, obtained from a patient treated with natalizumab. These receptors were obtained from a human donor with progressive multifocal leukoencephalopathy.

In its sample, this clone was seen once. The genes are TRBV7-9 and TRBJ2-5; 7 bases agree with TRBD1. The CDR3 consists of 16 residues. The V gene's germline CDR1 is SEHNR and CDR2 FQNEAQ (reference sequence). V lost 1 base, J lost 7 bases, and 12 bases stayed unmatched. The CDR3 loop reads CASSLVGGQRSGTQYF. CDR3 DNA: TGTGCCAGCAGCTTAGTTGGGGGACAGCGGTCAGGGACCCAGTACTTC.

The chain links TRBV9 to TRBJ2-3; 7 bases agree with TRBD1. Germline CDR1 SGDLS, CDR2 YYNGEE. There are 14 residues in the CDR3. V lost 2 bases to trimming and J lost 5 bases; unmatched junction nucleotides: 5. CDR3: CASSVLGQQDTQYF. CDR3 in DNA: TGTGCCAGCAGCGTTCTGGGACAGCAAGATACGCAGTATTTT. The variable domain in full, completed from reference TRBV9 and TRBJ2-3, reads DSGVTQTPKHLITATGQRVTLRCSPRSGDLSVYWYQQSLDQGLQFLIQYYNGEERAKGNILERFSAQQFPDLHSELNLSSLELGDSALYFCASSVLGQQDTQYFGPGTRLTVL.

The chain recombines TRBV5-6 with TRBJ1-2; 8 nucleotides align to TRBD1. Losses at the gene ends were 4 bases for V and 4 bases for J; bases not matched to a gene: 9. The CDR3 extends over 15 amino acids. The germline V gene has CDR1 SGHDT and CDR2 YYEEEE. The CDR3 loop is CASSPRQGLSYGYTF. CDR3 nucleotide sequence: TGTGCCAGCAGCCCTCGACAGGGGCTATCCTATGGCTACACCTTC.